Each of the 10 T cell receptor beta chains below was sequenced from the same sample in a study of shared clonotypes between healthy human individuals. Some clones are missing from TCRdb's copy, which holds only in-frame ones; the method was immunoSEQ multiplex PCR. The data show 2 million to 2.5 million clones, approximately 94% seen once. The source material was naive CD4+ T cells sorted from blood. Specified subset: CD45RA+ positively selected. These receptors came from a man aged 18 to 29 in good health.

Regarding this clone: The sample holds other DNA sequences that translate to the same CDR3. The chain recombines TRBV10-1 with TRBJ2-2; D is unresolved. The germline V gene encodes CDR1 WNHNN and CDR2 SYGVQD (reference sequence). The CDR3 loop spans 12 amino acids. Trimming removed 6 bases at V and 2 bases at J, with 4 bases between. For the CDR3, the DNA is TGCGCCAGCAGGGGAAACACCGGGGAGCTGTTTTTT. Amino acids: CASRGNTGELFF.

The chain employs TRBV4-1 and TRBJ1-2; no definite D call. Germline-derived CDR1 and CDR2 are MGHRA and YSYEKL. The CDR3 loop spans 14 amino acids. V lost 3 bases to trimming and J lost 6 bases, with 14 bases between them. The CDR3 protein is CASSQDGLLDGYTF. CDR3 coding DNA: TGCGCCAGCAGCCAGGACGGACTACTTGATGGCTACACCTTC.

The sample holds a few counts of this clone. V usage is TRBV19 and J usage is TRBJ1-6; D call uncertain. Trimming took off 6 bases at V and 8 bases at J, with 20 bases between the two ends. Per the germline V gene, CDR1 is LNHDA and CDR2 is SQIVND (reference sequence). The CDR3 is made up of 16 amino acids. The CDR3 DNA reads TGTGCCAGTAGCTCTCCCTACCTCTCAAGAGATTCACCCCTCCACTTT. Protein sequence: CASSSPYLSRDSPLHF.

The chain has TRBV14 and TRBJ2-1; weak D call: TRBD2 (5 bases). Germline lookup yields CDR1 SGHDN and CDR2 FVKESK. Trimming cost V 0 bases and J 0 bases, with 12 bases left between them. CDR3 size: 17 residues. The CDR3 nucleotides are TGTGCCAGCAGCCAAGATCGCGGCGGGCCCTCCTACAATGAGCAGTTCTTC. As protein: CASSQDRGGPSYNEQFF.

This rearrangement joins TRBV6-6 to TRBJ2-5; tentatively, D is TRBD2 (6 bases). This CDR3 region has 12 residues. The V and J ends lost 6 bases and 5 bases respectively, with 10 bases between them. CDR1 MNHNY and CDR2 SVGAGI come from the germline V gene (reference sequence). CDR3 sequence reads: CASSGSGETQYF. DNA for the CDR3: TGTGCCAGCAGCGGGAGTGGGGAGACCCAGTACTTC.

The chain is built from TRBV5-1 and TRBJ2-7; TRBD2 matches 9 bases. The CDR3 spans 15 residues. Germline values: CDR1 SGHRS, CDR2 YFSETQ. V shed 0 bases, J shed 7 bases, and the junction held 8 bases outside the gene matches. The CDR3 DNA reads TGCGCCAGCAGCTTGGAAGGCGGGGGGGCGAATGAGCAGTACTTC. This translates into CASSLEGGGANEQYF.

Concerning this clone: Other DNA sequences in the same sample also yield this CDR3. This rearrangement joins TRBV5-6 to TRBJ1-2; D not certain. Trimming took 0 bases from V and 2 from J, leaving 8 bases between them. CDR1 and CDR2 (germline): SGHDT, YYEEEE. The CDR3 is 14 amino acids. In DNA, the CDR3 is TGTGCCAGCAGCTTGGGAAGAACAAACTATGGCTACACCTTC. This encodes CASSLGRTNYGYTF.

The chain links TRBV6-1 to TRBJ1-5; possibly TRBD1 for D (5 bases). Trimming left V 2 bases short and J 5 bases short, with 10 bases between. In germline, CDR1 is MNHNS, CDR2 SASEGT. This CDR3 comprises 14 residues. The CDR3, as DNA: TGTGCCAGCAGTGAACGGGGGTATGATCAGCCCCAGCATTTT. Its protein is CASSERGYDQPQHF.

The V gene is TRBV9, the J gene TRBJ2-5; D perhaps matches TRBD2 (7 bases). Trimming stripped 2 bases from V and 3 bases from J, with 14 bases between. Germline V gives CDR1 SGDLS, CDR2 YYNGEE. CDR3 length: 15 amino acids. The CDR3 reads CASSVGRGREETQYF. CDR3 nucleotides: TGTGCCAGCAGCGTCGGGCGGGGGCGAGAAGAGACCCAGTACTTC.

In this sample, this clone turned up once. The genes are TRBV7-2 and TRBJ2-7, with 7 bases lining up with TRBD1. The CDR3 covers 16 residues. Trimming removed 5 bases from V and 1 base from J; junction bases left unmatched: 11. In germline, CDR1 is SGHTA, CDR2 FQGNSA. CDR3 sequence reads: CASSPASGTDSYEQYF. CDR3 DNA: TGTGCCAGCAGCCCTGCTTCAGGGACAGATTCCTACGAGCAGTACTTC.